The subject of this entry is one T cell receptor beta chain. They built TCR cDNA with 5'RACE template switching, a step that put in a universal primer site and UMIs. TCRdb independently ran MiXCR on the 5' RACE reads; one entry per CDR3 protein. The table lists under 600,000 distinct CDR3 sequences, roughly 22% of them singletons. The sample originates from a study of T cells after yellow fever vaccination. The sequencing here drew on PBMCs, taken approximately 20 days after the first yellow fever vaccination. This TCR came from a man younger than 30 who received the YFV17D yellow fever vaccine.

The CDR3 is CASTEDRLNEKLFF. CDR3 nucleotides: TGCGCCAGCACCGAAGACCGGCTTAATGAAAAACTGTTTTTT. This sequence joins TRBV4-3 and TRBJ1-4; D is unresolved. The CDR3 consists of 14 residues. Germline assignment: CDR1 LGHNA and CDR2 YSLEER. V was cut by 7 bases and J by 4 bases, with 13 bases left in between.